The next 11 T cell receptor beta chains were all read from a single sample in a study of technical replicates of blood from a handful of donors. This table comes from immunoSEQ multiplex PCR, and its TCRdb copy is limited to in-frame clones, with some not included. The sample lists about 75,000 clones; approximately 96% were seen once. Sequenced input: T cells isolated from PBMCs. Source of these receptors: a human donor in good health.

The gene calls are TRBV2 and TRBJ1-5, with D possibly matching TRBD1 (5 bases). Trimming shortened V by 3 bases and J by 2 bases, and 11 bases separated the two germline ends. Germline V gene sequence: CDR1 SNHLY, CDR2 FYNNEI. This CDR3 has 15 amino acids. The DNA for the CDR3 is TGTGCCAGCAGTGAGGCAGGGTTTCGCAATCAGCCCCAGCATTTT. It is translated as CASSEAGFRNQPQHF.

The V and J genes are TRBV28 and TRBJ2-1; 8 bases align to TRBD2. The CDR3 has 18 residues. Germline CDR1 reads MDHEN; CDR2 reads SYDVKM. Trimming removed 6 bases from V and 2 bases from J; junction bases left unmatched: 15. This CDR3 reads CASSPSGWGTRAYNEQFF. DNA of the CDR3: TGTGCCAGCAGCCCCTCTGGGTGGGGGACTAGAGCCTACAATGAGCAGTTCTTC.

This sequence joins TRBV7-8 and TRBJ1-3; D remains ambiguous. The germline CDR1 and CDR2 sequences are SGHVS and FQNEAQ. The CDR3 is 16 residues long. V was cut by 0 bases and J by 0 bases, with 9 bases left in between. CDR3 nucleotide sequence: TGTGCCAGCAGCTTAGCGTGGGGAGACTCTGGAAACACCATATATTTT. Its translation is CASSLAWGDSGNTIYF.

The chain carries TRBV6-1 and TRBJ1-5; D not certain. Per the germline V gene, CDR1 is MNHNS and CDR2 is SASEGT. The CDR3 runs to 11 residues. Deletions cut 3 bases from V and 10 bases from J, with 7 bases between. In nucleotides, the CDR3 is TGTGCCAGCAGTGATGGAGCTCCCCAGCATTTT. This translates into CASSDGAPQHF.

The table lists this clone with a count of one. The V gene is TRBV27, the J gene TRBJ2-6, with D perhaps matching TRBD2 (6 bases). There are 15 residues in the CDR3. Per germline, CDR1 MNHEY and CDR2 SMNVEV (reference sequence). Deletions cut 4 bases from V and 4 bases from J, with 11 bases between. The CDR3 sequence: CASSSPRGGANVLTF. DNA of the CDR3: TGTGCCAGCAGTTCTCCTCGGGGGGGGGCCAACGTCCTGACTTTC.

This chain's CDR3 is CASSAQVFSYNEQFF. The CDR3 bases are TGTGCCAGCAGTGCCCAGGTATTCTCCTACAATGAGCAGTTCTTC. The chain uses TRBV25-1 and TRBJ2-1; D gene ambiguous. This CDR3 contains 15 residues. V was trimmed by 4 bases and J by 0 bases, leaving 10 bases between them. Germline CDR1 is MGHDK and CDR2 is SYGVNS. Filled out from reference TRBV25-1 and TRBJ2-1, the complete variable domain reads EADIYQTPRYLVIGTGKKITLECSQTMGHDKMYWYQQDPGMELHLIHYSYGVNSTEKGDLSSESTVSRIRTEHFPLTLESARPSHTSQYLCASSAQVFSYNEQFFGPGTRLTVL.

V and J are TRBV11-2 and TRBJ2-4; tentatively, D is TRBD1 (5 bases). The V gene lost 5 bases and the J gene lost 6 bases, with 11 bases spanning the gap. CDR1 and CDR2 from the germline V gene are SGHAT and FQNNGV. CDR3 length equals 13 residues. CDR3 in DNA: TGTGCCAGCAGCCGCCAGGGTAGAAACATTCAGTACTTC. This translates into CASSRQGRNIQYF.

The gene calls are TRBV7-9 and TRBJ2-1; 9 bases line up with TRBD1. J was trimmed by 5 bases and V by 10 bases; bases with no gene match: 3. Germline lookup yields CDR1 SEHNR and CDR2 FQNEAQ (reference sequence). The CDR3 spans 12 residues. Here the CDR3 DNA reads TGTGCCACCGACAGGGGGGACAATGAGCAGTTCTTC. It translates to CATDRGDNEQFF.

The chain is built from TRBV28 and TRBJ2-3; a possible D gene is TRBD1 (5 bases). V was shortened by 5 bases and J by 6 bases, with 18 bases between the two germline ends. This CDR3 comprises 15 residues. The germline CDR1 and CDR2 sequences are MDHEN and SYDVKM. The CDR3 bases are TGTGCCAGCAGTGGCGCTGGGGTAACAGGCGATACGCAGTATTTT. Encoded protein: CASSGAGVTGDTQYF.

This rearrangement joins TRBV7-9 to TRBJ2-3; 9 nucleotides agree with TRBD2. Germline loops: CDR1 SEHNR, CDR2 FQNEAQ (reference sequence). V lost 5 bases and J lost 4; bases outside the gene matches: 10. CDR3 length equals 16 residues. The CDR3 DNA is TGTGCCAGCAGCCGTTCGGCTAGCGGGGACTCAGATACGCAGTATTTT. Protein product: CASSRSASGDSDTQYF.

This chain joins TRBV14 and TRBJ2-1; 7 nucleotides match TRBD1. Germline CDR1 is SGHDN and CDR2 is FVKESK. The CDR3 totals 15 residues. Trimming took 3 bases from V and 4 from J; bases not matched to a gene: 6. The CDR3 DNA is TGTGCCAGCAGCCACGGGACAGTAGTTTACAATGAGCAGTTCTTC. Residues: CASSHGTVVYNEQFF.